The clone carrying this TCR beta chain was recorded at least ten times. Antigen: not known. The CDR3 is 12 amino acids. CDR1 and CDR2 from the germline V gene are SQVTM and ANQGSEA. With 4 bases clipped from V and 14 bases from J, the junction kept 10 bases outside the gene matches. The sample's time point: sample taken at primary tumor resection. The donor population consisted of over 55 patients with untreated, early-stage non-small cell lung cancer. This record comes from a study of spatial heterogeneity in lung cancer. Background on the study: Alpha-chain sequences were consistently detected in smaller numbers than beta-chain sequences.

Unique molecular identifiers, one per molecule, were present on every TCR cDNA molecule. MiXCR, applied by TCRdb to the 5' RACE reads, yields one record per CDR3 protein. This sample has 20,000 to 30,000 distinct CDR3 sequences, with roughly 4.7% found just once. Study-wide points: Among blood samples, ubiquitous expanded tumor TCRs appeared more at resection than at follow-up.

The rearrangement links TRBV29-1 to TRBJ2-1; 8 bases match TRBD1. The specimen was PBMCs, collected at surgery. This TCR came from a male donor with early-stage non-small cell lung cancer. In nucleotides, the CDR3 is TGCAGCGTTGGTATTGGACAGGGTGCGGAGTTCTTC. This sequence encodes CSVGIGQGAEFF.